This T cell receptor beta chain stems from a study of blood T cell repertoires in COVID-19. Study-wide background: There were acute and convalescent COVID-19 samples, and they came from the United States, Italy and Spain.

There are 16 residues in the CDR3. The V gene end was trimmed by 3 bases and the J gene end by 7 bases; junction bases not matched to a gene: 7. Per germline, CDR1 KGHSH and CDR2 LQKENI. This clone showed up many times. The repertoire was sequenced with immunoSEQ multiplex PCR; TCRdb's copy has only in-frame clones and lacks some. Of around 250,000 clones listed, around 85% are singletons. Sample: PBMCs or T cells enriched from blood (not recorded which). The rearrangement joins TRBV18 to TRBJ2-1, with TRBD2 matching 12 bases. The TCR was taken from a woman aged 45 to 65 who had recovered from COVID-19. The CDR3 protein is CASSPATSGRGNEQFF. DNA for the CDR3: TGTGCCAGCTCACCCGCGACTAGCGGGAGAGGTAATGAGCAGTTCTTC.